Presented here are 29 T cell receptor beta chains from one specimen sequenced in a study of T cell changes during pregnancy in multiple sclerosis (dated by TCRdb to 2018 to 2020). Preparation of the library involved the immunoSEQ multiplex PCR assay. The clones in this table, taken by TCRdb from immuneACCESS, are in-frame only. Not every clone is retained; where verified, under half of the shortfall comes from an unresolved V gene, and the cause of the rest is unknown. The sample includes under 65,000 clones, with more than 90% observed a single time. The top ten hold over 1% of the sample. The input for sequencing was peripheral blood, taken after pregnancy. These receptors were obtained from a female donor in good health, enrolled as a control in a pregnancy study.

The V call is TRBV27, the J call TRBJ2-1, with D perhaps matching TRBD1 (7 bases). This CDR3 spans 12 amino acids. The germline CDR1 and CDR2 sequences are MNHEY and SMNVEV (reference sequence). The germline V and J ends were trimmed by 5 bases and 15 bases, with 17 bases remaining between them. The CDR3 DNA reads TGTGCCAGCAGTCCCCGGGCAGGGGGGCTGTTCTTC. The encoded protein is CASSPRAGGLFF.

The J gene is TRBJ2-1, the V gene TRBV7-9; weak D call: TRBD1 (5 bases). This CDR3 has 15 residues. Germline lookup yields CDR1 SEHNR and CDR2 FQNEAQ (reference sequence). V lost 1 base to trimming and J lost 3 bases, with 10 bases between them. CDR3 protein: CASSLGLRVYNEQFF. In nucleotides, the CDR3 is TGTGCCAGCAGCTTAGGACTCAGGGTCTACAATGAGCAGTTCTTC.

The chain employs TRBV6-6 and TRBJ2-5; no definite D call. Germline V CDR1 and CDR2: MNHNY, SVGAGI (reference sequence). The germline V and J ends were trimmed by 7 bases and 5 bases, with 14 bases remaining between them. The CDR3 has 13 amino acids. The CDR3: CASMNSRVETQYF. The DNA for the CDR3 is TGTGCCAGCATGAATTCCCGGGTGGAGACCCAGTACTTC.

As regards this clone: At one end the junction does not follow the germline gene, possibly because of a read error. Other DNA sequences of this sample code for an identical CDR3. The chain employs TRBV15 and TRBJ1-2; 10 bases align to TRBD1. This CDR3 is 18 amino acids long. Per germline, CDR1 LNHNV and CDR2 YYDKDF (reference sequence). The CDR3 region has the DNA TGTGCCACCAGCAGAGATGGGAGACAGGGGGCAAGGGAAGGCGGCTACACTTTC. This codes for CATSRDGRQGAREGGYTF.

V usage is TRBV11-3 and J usage is TRBJ2-1; D possibly corresponds to TRBD2 (6 bases). Trimming took off 5 bases at V and 1 base at J, with 18 bases between the two ends. The CDR3 loop spans 17 amino acids. Germline CDR1 and CDR2: SGHNT and YENEEA. The CDR3 loop reads CASSVREFGGSYNEQFF. The DNA for the CDR3 is TGTGCCAGCAGCGTTAGGGAATTCGGGGGTTCCTACAATGAGCAGTTCTTC. Using reference TRBV11-3 and TRBJ2-1 for the parts outside the CDR3, the full variable domain is EAGVVQSPRYKIIEKKQPVAFWCNPISGHNTLYWYLQNLGQGPELLIRYENEEAVDDSQLPKDRFSAERLKGVDSTLKIQPAELGDSAVYLCASSVREFGGSYNEQFFGPGTRLTVL.

This clone has only one observation. The J gene is TRBJ1-4, the V gene TRBV28, with 7 bases lining up with TRBD1. The junction had 15 bases not matched to a gene; V was cut back by 6 bases and J by 11 bases. The CDR3 spans 15 residues. Germline V gene lookup returns CDR1 MDHEN and CDR2 SYDVKM. The CDR3 region has the DNA TGTGCCAGCAGGCCTAAGGGACAGTCCCTTGGGAAACTGTTTTTT. This translates into CASRPKGQSLGKLFF. Looking up the rest from reference TRBV28 and TRBJ1-4 gives the full variable domain: DVKVTQSSRYLVKRTGEKVFLECVQDMDHENMFWYRQDPGLGLRLIYFSYDVKMKEKGDIPEGYSVSREKKERFSLILESASTNQTSMYLCASRPKGQSLGKLFFGSGTQLSVL.

The rearrangement uses TRBV27 and TRBJ1-1; the D is unclear. CDR3 length equals 15 residues. Looked up from germline, CDR1 is MNHEY and CDR2 is SMNVEV (reference sequence). The V end lost 6 bases, the J end lost 0 bases, and 14 bases lay between the germline ends. The CDR3 reads CASRSGSFMNTEAFF. CDR3 bases: TGTGCCAGCAGGTCAGGCAGTTTCATGAACACTGAAGCTTTCTTT.

The chain is built from TRBV5-1 and TRBJ1-1; D is possibly TRBD1 (6 bases). CDR1 and CDR2 from the germline V gene are SGHRS and YFSETQ. The CDR3 covers 17 residues. Trimming shortened V by 4 bases and J by 3 bases, and 22 bases separated the two germline ends. For the CDR3, the DNA is TGCGCCAGCAGCCGGTTCGGACAGAGGGTCGCGGACACTGAAGCTTTCTTT. It codes for CASSRFGQRVADTEAFF.

This clone appeared a few times. The gene calls are TRBV10-3 and TRBJ1-2; tentatively, D is TRBD1 (5 bases). The length of the CDR3 is 14 residues. Trimming pared 2 bases from V and 5 bases from J, leaving 12 bases between. The germline V gene encodes CDR1 ENHRY and CDR2 SYGVKD. The CDR3 nucleotides are TGTGCCATCAGTGAGCTGCCAGGGATGTATGGCTACACCTTC. This sequence encodes CAISELPGMYGYTF.

V gene TRBV28 combines with J gene TRBJ2-2, with a possible D match to TRBD1 (7 bases). CDR3 length: 15 residues. CDR1 is MDHEN, CDR2 SYDVKM, per germline. Trimming shortened V by 5 bases and J by 7 bases, and 17 bases separated the two germline ends. CDR3 in DNA: TGTGCCAGCAGTGCGGGACAGACAGCCATCGGGGAGCTGTTTTTT. Translated, it gives CASSAGQTAIGELFF. Variable domain in full (rest from reference TRBV28 and TRBJ2-2): DVKVTQSSRYLVKRTGEKVFLECVQDMDHENMFWYRQDPGLGLRLIYFSYDVKMKEKGDIPEGYSVSREKKERFSLILESASTNQTSMYLCASSAGQTAIGELFFGEGSRLTVL.

J is TRBJ2-7 and V is TRBV7-9; 9 positions agree with TRBD2. J was trimmed by 2 bases and V by 6 bases; bases with no gene match: 11. CDR3 length equals 16 residues. Germline assignment: CDR1 SEHNR and CDR2 FQNEAQ (reference sequence). DNA of the CDR3: TGTGCCAGCAGTTCCCCGACTAGCGGTAAGACCTACGAGCAGTACTTC. Protein sequence: CASSSPTSGKTYEQYF.

The chain recombines TRBV5-8 with TRBJ2-1; D remains unclear. The germline V gene has CDR1 SGHTS and CDR2 YDEGEE. V lost 4 bases and J 2 bases, leaving 13 bases between the germline ends. This CDR3 is built from 15 residues. CDR3 coding DNA: TGTGCCAGCAGCCCGCCGGCAGGCCCCTACAATGAGCAGTTCTTC. As protein: CASSPPAGPYNEQFF.

The chain recombines TRBV21-1 with TRBJ2-1; TRBD2 was called by the table and not checked on the DNA. TRBV21-1 is annotated as a pseudogene. The CDR3 consists of 16 residues. The CDR3 loop is CASSIGRGGVRVEQFF. The CDR3 nucleotides read TGTGCCAGCAGCATTGGCCGGGGGGGGGTGCGGGTAGAGCAGTTCTTC.

This chain uses TRBV30 with TRBJ1-5; weak D call: TRBD1 (5 bases). CDR3 length equals 15 residues. CDR1 is GTSNPN and CDR2 is SVGIG in the germline V gene (reference sequence). Trimming left V 0 bases short and J 1 base short, with 10 bases between. The CDR3 reads CAWSVSGASNQPQHF. The CDR3 bases are TGTGCCTGGAGTGTATCTGGGGCGAGCAATCAGCCCCAGCATTTT.

This chain uses TRBV6-5 with TRBJ1-2, with D maybe TRBD1 (5 bases). With 6 bases removed from V and 2 bases from J, the gap between germline ends came to 16 bases. Per germline, CDR1 MNHEY and CDR2 SVGAGI. The CDR3 length is 15 residues. The CDR3 sequence is CASRVTGPGNYGYTF. The CDR3 coding sequence is TGTGCCAGCAGAGTAACAGGACCAGGGAACTATGGCTACACCTTC.

The chain employs TRBV5-1 and TRBJ2-1, with 11 bases aligning to TRBD2. With V trimmed by 4 bases and J by 0 bases, 9 bases remained unmatched. This CDR3 is built from 18 residues. In germline, CDR1 is SGHRS, CDR2 YFSETQ. CDR3 in DNA: TGCGCCAGCAGCCAACTAGCGGGGGCCTTGAGCTCCTACAATGAGCAGTTCTTC. It codes for CASSQLAGALSSYNEQFF.

The chain combines TRBV7-9 with TRBJ2-6, with D tentatively TRBD1 (6 bases). CDR1 SEHNR and CDR2 FQNEAQ come from the germline V gene (reference sequence). V lost 5 bases and J lost 0, with 11 bases in between. This CDR3 has 16 residues. The CDR3 reads CASSTTGSSGANVLTF. DNA for the CDR3: TGTGCCAGCAGCACGACAGGATCCTCTGGGGCCAACGTCCTGACTTTC.

This chain uses TRBV15 with TRBJ2-3; maybe TRBD1 (5 bases). CDR1 and CDR2 (germline): LNHNV, YYDKDF (reference sequence). Trimming cost V 6 bases and J 0 bases, with 10 bases left between them. This CDR3 has 14 residues. The CDR3 DNA reads as TGTGCCACCAGTAGACAGAGGAGCACAGATACGCAGTATTTT. It is translated as CATSRQRSTDTQYF.

This clone was seen a few times. The chain carries TRBV30 and TRBJ1-5; D is uncertain. V was clipped by 0 bases and J by 3 bases, with 6 bases between them. Per the germline V gene, CDR1 is GTSNPN and CDR2 is SVGIG (reference sequence). CDR3 size: 13 residues. CDR3 sequence: CAWSVGPNQPQHF. CDR3 sequence (DNA): TGTGCCTGGAGTGTTGGGCCCAATCAGCCCCAGCATTTT.

Written as DNA, the CDR3 is TGTGCCAGCAGCGTTGGTCAGAACAATCAGCCCCAGCATTTT. This codes for CASSVGQNNQPQHF. The V and J genes are TRBV9 and TRBJ1-5, with D uncertain. This CDR3 has 14 amino acids. CDR1 SGDLS and CDR2 YYNGEE come from the germline V gene. The V and J ends lost 2 bases and 3 bases respectively, with 9 bases between them.

The V call is TRBV7-9, the J call TRBJ2-5, with 11 bases aligning to TRBD1. Germline loops: CDR1 SEHNR, CDR2 FQNEAQ (reference sequence). CDR3 length: 15 amino acids. The J segment lost 5 bases and the V segment lost 5 bases, leaving 7 bases of the junction unmatched. In nucleotides, the CDR3 is TGTGCCAGCAGCCTACGGACAGGGGGCGCGGAGACCCAGTACTTC. As protein: CASSLRTGGAETQYF. Supplemented by reference TRBV7-9 and TRBJ2-5, the full variable domain reads DTGVSQNPRHKITKRGQNVTFRCDPISEHNRLYWYRQTLGQGPEFLTYFQNEAQLEKSRLLSDRFSAERPKGSFSTLEIQRTEQGDSAMYLCASSLRTGGAETQYFGPGTRLLVL.

The V call is TRBV5-6, the J call TRBJ1-2; TRBD1 is a possible D gene (6 bases). The CDR3 totals 14 residues. V was clipped by 4 bases and J by 4 bases, with 14 bases between them. Germline-derived CDR1 and CDR2 are SGHDT and YYEEEE. The CDR3: CASSARGAFYGYTF. The CDR3, as DNA: TGTGCCAGCAGCGCCCGGGGGGCGTTCTATGGCTACACCTTC.

The chain uses TRBV18 and TRBJ2-4; possibly TRBD2 for D (6 bases). CDR1 KGHSH and CDR2 LQKENI come from the germline V gene. The CDR3 has 14 residues. The V end was cut by 3 bases, the J end by 0 bases, with 6 bases between. CDR3 in DNA: TGTGCCAGCTCACCGGGACTAGCCAAAAACATTCAGTACTTC. Translation gives CASSPGLAKNIQYF.

The gene calls are TRBV6-1 and TRBJ2-7; possible D gene TRBD2, 5 bases. Germline CDR1 and CDR2: MNHNS and SASEGT. The CDR3 consists of 12 residues. The ends were cut back, 7 bases at V and 12 bases at J, with 19 bases in the middle. The CDR3 loop is CASKAGVAIPYF. The DNA for the CDR3 is TGTGCCAGCAAGGCCGGGGTGGCAATCCCGTACTTC.

The chain joins TRBV11-2 to TRBJ2-7; TRBD1 is a possible D gene (6 bases). The CDR3 extends over 15 amino acids. The germline V and J ends were trimmed by 8 bases and 1 base, with 18 bases remaining between them. Germline V CDR1 and CDR2: SGHAT, FQNNGV. The CDR3, as DNA: TGTGCCAGCTCACACCGCTCGCAGGGGTCCTACGAGCAGTACTTC. This translates into CASSHRSQGSYEQYF.

The J gene is TRBJ2-5, the V gene TRBV11-2, with D possibly matching TRBD2 (5 bases). The CDR3 is 14 amino acids. The V end was cut by 3 bases, the J end by 4 bases, with 12 bases between. CDR1 is SGHAT, CDR2 FQNNGV, per germline. This chain's CDR3 is CASSLERGSETQYF. DNA for the CDR3: TGTGCCAGCAGCTTGGAACGGGGTTCAGAGACCCAGTACTTC.

The rearrangement uses TRBV5-1 and TRBJ1-4; the D is unclear. Germline V gene data show CDR1 as SGHRS and CDR2 as YFSETQ. Deletions cut 0 bases from V and 1 base from J, with 10 bases between. The CDR3 contains 16 residues. The CDR3: CASSLAGGLTNEKLFF. CDR3 sequence (DNA): TGCGCCAGCAGCTTGGCGGGTGGCTTAACTAATGAAAAACTGTTTTTT. The whole variable domain, filled in from reference TRBV5-1 and TRBJ1-4, reads KAGVTQTPRYLIKTRGQQVTLSCSPISGHRSVSWYQQTPGQGLQFLFEYFSETQRNKGNFPGRFSGRQFSNSRSEMNVSTLELGDSALYLCASSLAGGLTNEKLFFGSGTQLSVL.

This chain uses TRBV29-1 with TRBJ2-6; 15 positions agree with TRBD2. Trimming cost V 7 bases and J 0 bases; bases outside gene matches: 7. CDR1 is SQVTM and CDR2 is ANQGSEA in the germline V gene. CDR3 length equals 18 residues. The CDR3 DNA reads as TGCAGCGCCCGGACTAGCGGGAGGGCCGTCTCTGGGGCCAACGTCCTGACTTTC. Protein product: CSARTSGRAVSGANVLTF.

This chain connects TRBV30 to TRBJ2-7, with D perhaps matching TRBD2 (5 bases). V gave up 5 bases and J gave up 7 bases, with 12 bases separating them. There are 11 residues in the CDR3. CDR1 is GTSNPN, CDR2 SVGIG, per germline (reference sequence). The CDR3 region has the DNA TGTGCCTGGTGCGGGTCTGGGGAGCAGTACTTC. Translated: CAWCGSGEQYF.